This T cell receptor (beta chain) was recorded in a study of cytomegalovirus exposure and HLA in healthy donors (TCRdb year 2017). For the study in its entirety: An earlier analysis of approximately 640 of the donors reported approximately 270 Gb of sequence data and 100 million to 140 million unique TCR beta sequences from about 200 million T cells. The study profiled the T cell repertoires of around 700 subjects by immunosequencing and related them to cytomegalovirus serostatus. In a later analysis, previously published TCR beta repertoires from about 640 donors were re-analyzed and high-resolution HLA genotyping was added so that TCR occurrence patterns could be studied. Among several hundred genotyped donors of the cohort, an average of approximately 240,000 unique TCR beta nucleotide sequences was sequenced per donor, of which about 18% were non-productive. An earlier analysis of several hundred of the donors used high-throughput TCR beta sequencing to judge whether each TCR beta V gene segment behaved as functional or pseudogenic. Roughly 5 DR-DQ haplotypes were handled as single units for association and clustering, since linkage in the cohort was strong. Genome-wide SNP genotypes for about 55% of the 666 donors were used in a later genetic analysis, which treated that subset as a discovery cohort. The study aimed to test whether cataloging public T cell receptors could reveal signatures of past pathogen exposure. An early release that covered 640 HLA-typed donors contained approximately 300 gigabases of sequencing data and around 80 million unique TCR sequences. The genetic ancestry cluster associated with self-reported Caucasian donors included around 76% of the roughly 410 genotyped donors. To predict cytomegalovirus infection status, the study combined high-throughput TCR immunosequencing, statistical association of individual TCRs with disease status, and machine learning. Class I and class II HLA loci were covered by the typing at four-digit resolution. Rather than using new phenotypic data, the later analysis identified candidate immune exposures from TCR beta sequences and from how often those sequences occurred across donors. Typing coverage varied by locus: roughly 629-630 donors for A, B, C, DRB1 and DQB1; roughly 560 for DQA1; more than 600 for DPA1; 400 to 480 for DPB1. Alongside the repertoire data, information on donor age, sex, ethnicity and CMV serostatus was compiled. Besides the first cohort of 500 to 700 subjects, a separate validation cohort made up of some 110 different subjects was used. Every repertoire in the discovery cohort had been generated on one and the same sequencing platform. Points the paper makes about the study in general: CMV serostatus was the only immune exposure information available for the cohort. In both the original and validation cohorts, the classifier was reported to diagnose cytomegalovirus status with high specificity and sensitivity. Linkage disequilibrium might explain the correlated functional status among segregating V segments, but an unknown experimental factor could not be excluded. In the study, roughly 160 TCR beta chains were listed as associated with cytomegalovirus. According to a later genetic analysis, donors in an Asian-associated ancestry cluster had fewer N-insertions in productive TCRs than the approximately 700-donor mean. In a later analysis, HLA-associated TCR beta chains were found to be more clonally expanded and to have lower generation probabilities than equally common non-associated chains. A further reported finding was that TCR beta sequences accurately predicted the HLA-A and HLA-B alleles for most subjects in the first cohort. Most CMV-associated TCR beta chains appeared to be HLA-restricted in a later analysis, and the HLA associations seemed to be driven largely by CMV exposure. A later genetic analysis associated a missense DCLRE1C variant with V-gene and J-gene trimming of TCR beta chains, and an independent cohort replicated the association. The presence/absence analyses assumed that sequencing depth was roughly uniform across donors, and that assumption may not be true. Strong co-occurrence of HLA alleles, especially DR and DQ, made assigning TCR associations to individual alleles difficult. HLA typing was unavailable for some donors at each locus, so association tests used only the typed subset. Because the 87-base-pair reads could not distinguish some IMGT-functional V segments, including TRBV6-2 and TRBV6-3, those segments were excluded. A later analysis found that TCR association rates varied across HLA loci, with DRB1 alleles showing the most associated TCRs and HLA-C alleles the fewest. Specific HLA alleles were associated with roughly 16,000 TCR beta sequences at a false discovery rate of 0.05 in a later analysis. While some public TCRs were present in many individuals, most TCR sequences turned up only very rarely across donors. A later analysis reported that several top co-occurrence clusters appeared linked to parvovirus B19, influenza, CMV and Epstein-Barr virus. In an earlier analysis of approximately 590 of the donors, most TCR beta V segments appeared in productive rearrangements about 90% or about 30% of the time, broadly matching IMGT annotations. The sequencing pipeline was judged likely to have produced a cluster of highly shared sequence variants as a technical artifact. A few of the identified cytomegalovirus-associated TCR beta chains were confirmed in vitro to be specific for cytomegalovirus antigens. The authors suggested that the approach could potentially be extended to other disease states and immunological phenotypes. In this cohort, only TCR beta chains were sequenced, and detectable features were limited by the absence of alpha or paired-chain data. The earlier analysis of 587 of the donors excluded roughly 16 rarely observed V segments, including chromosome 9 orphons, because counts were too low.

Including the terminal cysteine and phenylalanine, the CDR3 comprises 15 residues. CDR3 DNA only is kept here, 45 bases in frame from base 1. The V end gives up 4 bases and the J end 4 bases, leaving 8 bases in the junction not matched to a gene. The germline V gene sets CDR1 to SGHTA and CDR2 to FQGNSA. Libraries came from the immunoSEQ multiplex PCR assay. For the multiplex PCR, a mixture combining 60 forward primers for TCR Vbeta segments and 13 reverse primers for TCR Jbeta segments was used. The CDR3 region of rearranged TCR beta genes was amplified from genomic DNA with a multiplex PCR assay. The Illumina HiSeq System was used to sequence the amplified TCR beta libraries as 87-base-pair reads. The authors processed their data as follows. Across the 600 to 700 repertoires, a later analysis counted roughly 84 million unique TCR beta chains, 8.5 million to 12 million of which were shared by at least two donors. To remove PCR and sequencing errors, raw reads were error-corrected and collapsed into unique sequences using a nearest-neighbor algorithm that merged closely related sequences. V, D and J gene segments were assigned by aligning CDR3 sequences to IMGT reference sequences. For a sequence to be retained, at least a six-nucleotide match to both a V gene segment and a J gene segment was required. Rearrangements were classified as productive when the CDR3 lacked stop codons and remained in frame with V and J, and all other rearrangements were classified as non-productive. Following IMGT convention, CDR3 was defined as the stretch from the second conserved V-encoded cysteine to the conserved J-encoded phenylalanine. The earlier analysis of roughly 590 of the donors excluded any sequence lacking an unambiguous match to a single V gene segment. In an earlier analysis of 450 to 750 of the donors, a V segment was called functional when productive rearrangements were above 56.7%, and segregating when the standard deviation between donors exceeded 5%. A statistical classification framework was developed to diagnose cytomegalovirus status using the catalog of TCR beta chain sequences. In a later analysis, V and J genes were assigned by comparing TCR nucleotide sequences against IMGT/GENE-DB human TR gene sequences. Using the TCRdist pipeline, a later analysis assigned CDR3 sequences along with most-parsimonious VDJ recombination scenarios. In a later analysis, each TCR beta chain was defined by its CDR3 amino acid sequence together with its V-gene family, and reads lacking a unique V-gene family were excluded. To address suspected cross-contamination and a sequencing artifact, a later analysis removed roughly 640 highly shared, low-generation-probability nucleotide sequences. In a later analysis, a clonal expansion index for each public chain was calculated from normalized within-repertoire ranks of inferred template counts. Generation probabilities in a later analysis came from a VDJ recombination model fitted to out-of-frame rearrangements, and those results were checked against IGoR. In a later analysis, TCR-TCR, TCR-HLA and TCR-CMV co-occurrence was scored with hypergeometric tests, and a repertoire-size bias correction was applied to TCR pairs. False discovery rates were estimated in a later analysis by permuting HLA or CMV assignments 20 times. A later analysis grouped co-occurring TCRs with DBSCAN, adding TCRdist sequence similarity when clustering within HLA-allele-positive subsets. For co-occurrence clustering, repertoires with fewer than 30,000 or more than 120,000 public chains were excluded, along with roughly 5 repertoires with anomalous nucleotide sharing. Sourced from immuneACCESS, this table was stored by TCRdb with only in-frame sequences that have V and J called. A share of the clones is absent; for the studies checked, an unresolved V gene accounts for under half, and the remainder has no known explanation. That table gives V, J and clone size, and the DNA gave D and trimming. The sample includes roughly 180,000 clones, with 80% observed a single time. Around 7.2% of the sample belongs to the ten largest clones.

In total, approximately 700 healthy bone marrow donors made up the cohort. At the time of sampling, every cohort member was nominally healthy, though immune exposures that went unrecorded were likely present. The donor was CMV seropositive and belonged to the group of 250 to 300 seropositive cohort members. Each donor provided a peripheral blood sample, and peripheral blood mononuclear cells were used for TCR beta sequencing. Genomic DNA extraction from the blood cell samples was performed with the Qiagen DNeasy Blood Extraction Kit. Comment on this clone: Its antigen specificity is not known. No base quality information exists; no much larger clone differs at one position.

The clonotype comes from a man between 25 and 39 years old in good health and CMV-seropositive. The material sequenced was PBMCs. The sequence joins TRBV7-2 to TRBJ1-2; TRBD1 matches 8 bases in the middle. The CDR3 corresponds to CASSSIRGHGYGYTF. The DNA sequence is TGTGCCAGCAGCTCGATCAGGGGGCATGGCTATGGCTACACCTTC. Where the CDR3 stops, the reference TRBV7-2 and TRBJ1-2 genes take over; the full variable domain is GAGVSQSPSNKVTEKGKDVELRCDPISGHTALYWYRQSLGQGLEFLIYFQGNSAPDKSGLPSDRFSAERTGGSVSTLTIQRTQQEDSAVYLCASSSIRGHGYGYTFGSGTRLTVV.